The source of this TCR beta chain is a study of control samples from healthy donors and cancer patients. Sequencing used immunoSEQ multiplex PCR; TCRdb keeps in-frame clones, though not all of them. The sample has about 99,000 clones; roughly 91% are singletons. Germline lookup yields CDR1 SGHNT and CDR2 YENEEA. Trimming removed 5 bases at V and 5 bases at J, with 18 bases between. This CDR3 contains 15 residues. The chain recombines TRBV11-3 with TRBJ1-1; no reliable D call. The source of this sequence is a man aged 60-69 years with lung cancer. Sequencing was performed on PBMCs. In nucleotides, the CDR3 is TGTGCCAGCAGCGCAGACTCGGGCGGCGGAACTGAAGCTTTCTTT. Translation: CASSADSGGGTEAFF.